This TCR beta chain was sequenced during a study of blood T cell repertoires in COVID-19. The repertoire was sequenced with immunoSEQ multiplex PCR; TCRdb's copy has only in-frame clones and lacks some. The sample records under 200,000 clones, 80% to 85% being singletons. This CDR3 comprises 16 residues. The V end was cut by 5 bases, the J end by 0 bases, with 14 bases between. Germline CDR1 SGHNT, CDR2 YENEEA. This receptor was obtained from a woman aged 55-70 years with acute or convalescent COVID-19. This chain connects TRBV11-3 to TRBJ1-3; perhaps TRBD1 as D (6 bases). The sample consisted of peripheral blood. CDR3 amino acids: CASSIRQDCSGNTIYF. The CDR3, as DNA: TGTGCCAGCAGCATTCGACAGGATTGCTCTGGAAACACCATATATTTT.